Presented here are 5 T cell receptor beta chains from one specimen sequenced in a study of blood T cell repertoires in COVID-19. Assay: immunoSEQ multiplex PCR; the TCRdb copy retains only in-frame clones and omits some. The sample records about 300,000 clones, roughly 84% being singletons. Sequenced material: peripheral blood. Source of these receptors: a human donor with COVID-19, enrolled during active disease. The donor label of this sample is uncertain.

The rearrangement joins TRBV19 to TRBJ1-2; D might be TRBD1 (5 bases). Germline loops: CDR1 LNHDA, CDR2 SQIVND (reference sequence). V was pared by 5 bases and J by 4 bases, with 20 bases between. The CDR3 spans 16 residues. CDR3 loop: CASSAPAGGTRYGYTF. CDR3 coding DNA: TGTGCCAGTAGTGCCCCGGCGGGGGGAACCCGCTATGGCTACACCTTC.

This rearrangement joins TRBV11-1 to TRBJ2-7; 9 nucleotides agree with TRBD1. The V gene's germline CDR1 is SGHAT and CDR2 FQDESV (reference sequence). The CDR3 length is 15 residues. The ends lost 6 bases at V and 3 bases at J; junction bases unmatched: 9. DNA for the CDR3: TGTGCCAGCAGTTCGTTCGACAGGGGGATCTACGAGCAGTACTTC. Amino acids: CASSSFDRGIYEQYF.

The chain carries TRBV7-2 and TRBJ2-1, with D possibly TRBD2 on 6 matching bases. Germline-derived CDR1 and CDR2 are SGHTA and FQGNSA. The V end lost 5 bases, the J end lost 2 bases, and 22 bases lay between the germline ends. The CDR3 has 18 amino acids. CDR3: CASSPHGGKLGTYNEQFF. The DNA for the CDR3 is TGTGCCAGCAGCCCCCATGGCGGGAAGTTAGGCACCTACAATGAGCAGTTCTTC.

The rearrangement links TRBV15 to TRBJ2-5; D might be TRBD2 (6 bases). CDR3 length: 13 residues. Germline V gene sequence: CDR1 LNHNV, CDR2 YYDKDF (reference sequence). V shed 3 bases and J shed 4 bases, with 9 bases lying between them. CDR3 DNA: TGTGCCACCAGCAGTTTAGCGGTAGAGACCCAGTACTTC. Translation: CATSSLAVETQYF.

The rearrangement links TRBV11-2 to TRBJ1-2; TRBD1 aligns across 8 bases. The CDR3 consists of 16 residues. The V gene end was trimmed by 5 bases and the J gene end by 4 bases; junction bases not matched to a gene: 12. Looked up from germline, CDR1 is SGHAT and CDR2 is FQNNGV. The CDR3 spells CASSPGQGLTSYGYTF. The CDR3 DNA follows: TGTGCCAGCAGCCCAGGACAGGGCCTAACATCCTATGGCTACACCTTC.